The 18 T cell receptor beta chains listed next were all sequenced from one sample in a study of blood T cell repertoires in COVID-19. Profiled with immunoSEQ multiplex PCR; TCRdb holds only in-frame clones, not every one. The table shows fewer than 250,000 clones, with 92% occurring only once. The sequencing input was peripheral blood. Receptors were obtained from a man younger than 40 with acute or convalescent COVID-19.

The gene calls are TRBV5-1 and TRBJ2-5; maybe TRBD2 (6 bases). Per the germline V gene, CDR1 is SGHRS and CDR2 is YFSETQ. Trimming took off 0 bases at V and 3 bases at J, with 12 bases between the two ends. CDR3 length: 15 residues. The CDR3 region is CASSLDGSGEETQYF. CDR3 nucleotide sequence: TGCGCCAGCAGCTTGGATGGTAGCGGCGAAGAGACCCAGTACTTC.

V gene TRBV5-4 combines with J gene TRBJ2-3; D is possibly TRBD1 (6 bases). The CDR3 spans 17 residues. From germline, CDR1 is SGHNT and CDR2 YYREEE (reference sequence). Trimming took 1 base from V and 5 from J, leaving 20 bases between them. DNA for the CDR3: TGTGCCAGCAGCTTGTGGCGAGGGGGAGCGGCTGAAGATACGCAGTATTTT. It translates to CASSLWRGGAAEDTQYF.

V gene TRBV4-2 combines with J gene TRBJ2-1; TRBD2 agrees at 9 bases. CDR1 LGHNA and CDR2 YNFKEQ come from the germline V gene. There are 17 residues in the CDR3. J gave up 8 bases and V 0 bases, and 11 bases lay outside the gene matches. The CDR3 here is CASSQDLGRGGVDEQFF. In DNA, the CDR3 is TGTGCCAGCAGCCAAGATCTTGGGCGGGGGGGCGTCGATGAGCAGTTCTTC.

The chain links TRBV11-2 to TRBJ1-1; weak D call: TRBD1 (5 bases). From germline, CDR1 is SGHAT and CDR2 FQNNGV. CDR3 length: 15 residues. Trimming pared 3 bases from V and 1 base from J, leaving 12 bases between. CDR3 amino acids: CASSFSWGRNTEAFF. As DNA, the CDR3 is TGTGCCAGCAGCTTCTCGTGGGGCCGGAACACTGAAGCTTTCTTT. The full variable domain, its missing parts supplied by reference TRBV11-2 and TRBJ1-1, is EAGVAQSPRYKIIEKRQSVAFWCNPISGHATLYWYQQILGQGPKLLIQFQNNGVVDDSQLPKDRFSAERLKGVDSTLKIQPAKLEDSAVYLCASSFSWGRNTEAFFGQGTRLTVV.

The CDR3 DNA is TGTGCCAGCAGTGAACCAGGGAACACCTTC. Amino acid sequence: CASSEPGNTF. The rearrangement uses TRBV2 and TRBJ1-2, with D possibly TRBD1 on 5 matching bases. Trimming stripped 2 bases from V and 12 bases from J, with 7 bases between. The germline CDR1 and CDR2 sequences are SNHLY and FYNNEI. CDR3 size: 10 residues.

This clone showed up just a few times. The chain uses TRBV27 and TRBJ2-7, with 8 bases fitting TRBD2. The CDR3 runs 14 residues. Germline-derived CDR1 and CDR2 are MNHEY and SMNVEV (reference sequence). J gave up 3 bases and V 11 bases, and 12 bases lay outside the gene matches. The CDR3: CASGGSVDLYEQYF. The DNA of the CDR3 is TGTGCCTCGGGGGGGTCGGTCGATCTCTACGAGCAGTACTTC.

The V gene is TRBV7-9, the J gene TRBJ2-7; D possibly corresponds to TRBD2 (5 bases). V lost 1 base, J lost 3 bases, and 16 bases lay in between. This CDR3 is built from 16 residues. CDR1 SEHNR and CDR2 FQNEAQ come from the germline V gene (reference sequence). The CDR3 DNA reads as TGTGCCAGCAGCTTAGGTGGGTCCTCCGGAGGCTACGAGCAGTACTTC. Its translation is CASSLGGSSGGYEQYF.

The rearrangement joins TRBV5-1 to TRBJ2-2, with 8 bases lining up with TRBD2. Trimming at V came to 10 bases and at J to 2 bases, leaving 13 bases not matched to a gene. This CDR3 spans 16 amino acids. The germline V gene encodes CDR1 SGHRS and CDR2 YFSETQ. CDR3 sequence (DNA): TGCGCCGGCCAACCAACTAGCGGTCCTAACACCGGGGAGCTGTTTTTT. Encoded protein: CAGQPTSGPNTGELFF.

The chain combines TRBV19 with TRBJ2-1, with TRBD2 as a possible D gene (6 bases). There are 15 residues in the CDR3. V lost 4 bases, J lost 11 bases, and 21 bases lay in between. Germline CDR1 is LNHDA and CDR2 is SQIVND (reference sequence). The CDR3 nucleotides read TGTGCCAGTAGTACCCCCGAGGGACTCTACCACCAGCAGTTCTTC. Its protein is CASSTPEGLYHQQFF. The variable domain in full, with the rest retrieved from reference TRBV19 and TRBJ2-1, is DGGITQSPKYLFRKEGQNVTLSCEQNLNHDAMYWYRQDPGQGLRLIYYSQIVNDFQKGDIAEGYSVSREKKESFPLTVTSAQKNPTAFYLCASSTPEGLYHQQFFGPGTRLTVL.

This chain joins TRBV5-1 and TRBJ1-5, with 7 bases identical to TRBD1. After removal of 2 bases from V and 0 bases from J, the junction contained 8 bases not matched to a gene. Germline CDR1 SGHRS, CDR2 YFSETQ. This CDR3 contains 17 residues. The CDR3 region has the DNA TGCGCCAGCAGCTTCTCACCAACAGGGGATAGCAATCAGCCCCAGCATTTT. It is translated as CASSFSPTGDSNQPQHF.

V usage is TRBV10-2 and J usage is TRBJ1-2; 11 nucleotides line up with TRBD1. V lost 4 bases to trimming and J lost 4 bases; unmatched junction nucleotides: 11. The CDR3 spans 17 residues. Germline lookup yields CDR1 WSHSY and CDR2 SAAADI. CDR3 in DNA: TGCGCCAGCAGTGCGGGACAGGGGGACCTACTCACCTATGGCTACACCTTC. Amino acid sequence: CASSAGQGDLLTYGYTF.

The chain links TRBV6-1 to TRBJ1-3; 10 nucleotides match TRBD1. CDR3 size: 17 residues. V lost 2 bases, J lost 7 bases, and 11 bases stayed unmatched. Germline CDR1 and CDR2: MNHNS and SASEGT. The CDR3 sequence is CASSENPGTGAGNTIYF. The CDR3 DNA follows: TGTGCCAGCAGTGAAAATCCTGGGACAGGGGCGGGCAACACCATATATTTT.

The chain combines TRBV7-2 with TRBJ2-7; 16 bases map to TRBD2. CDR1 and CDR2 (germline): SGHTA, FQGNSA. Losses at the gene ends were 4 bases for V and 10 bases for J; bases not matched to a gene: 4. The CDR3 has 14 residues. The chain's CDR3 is CASSSGTSGRVQYF. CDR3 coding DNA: TGTGCCAGCAGCTCCGGGACTAGCGGGAGGGTTCAGTACTTC.

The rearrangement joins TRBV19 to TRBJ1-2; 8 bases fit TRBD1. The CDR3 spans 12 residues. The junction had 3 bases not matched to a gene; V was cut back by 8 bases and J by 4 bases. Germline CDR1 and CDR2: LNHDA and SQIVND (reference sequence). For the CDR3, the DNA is TGTGCCAGTGGCAGGGGGCCCTATGGCTACACCTTC. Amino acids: CASGRGPYGYTF.

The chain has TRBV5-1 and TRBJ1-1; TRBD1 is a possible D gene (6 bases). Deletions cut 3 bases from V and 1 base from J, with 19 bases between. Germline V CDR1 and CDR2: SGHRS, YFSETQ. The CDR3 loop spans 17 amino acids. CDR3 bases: TGCGCCAGCAGCTCAGCGCCGACAGGAGCAAGGAACACTGAAGCTTTCTTT. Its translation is CASSSAPTGARNTEAFF.

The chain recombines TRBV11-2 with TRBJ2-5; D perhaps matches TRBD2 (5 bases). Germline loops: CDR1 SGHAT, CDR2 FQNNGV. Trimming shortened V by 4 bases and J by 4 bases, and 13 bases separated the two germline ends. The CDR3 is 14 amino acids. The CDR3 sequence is CASSSPPGSETQYF. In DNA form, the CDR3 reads TGTGCCAGCAGCTCCCCCCCGGGATCAGAGACCCAGTACTTC.

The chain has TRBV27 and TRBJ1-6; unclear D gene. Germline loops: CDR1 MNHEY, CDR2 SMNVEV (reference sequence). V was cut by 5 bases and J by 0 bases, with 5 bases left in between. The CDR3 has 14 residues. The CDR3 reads CASSLSSYNSPLHF. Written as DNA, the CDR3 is TGTGCCAGCAGTCTGAGCTCCTATAATTCACCCCTCCACTTT.

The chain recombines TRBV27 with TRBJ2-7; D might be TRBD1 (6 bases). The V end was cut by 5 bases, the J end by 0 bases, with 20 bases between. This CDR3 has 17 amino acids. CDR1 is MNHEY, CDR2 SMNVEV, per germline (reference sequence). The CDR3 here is CASSGPGQITSSYEQYF. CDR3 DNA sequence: TGTGCCAGCAGTGGACCGGGACAAATTACAAGCTCCTACGAGCAGTACTTC.